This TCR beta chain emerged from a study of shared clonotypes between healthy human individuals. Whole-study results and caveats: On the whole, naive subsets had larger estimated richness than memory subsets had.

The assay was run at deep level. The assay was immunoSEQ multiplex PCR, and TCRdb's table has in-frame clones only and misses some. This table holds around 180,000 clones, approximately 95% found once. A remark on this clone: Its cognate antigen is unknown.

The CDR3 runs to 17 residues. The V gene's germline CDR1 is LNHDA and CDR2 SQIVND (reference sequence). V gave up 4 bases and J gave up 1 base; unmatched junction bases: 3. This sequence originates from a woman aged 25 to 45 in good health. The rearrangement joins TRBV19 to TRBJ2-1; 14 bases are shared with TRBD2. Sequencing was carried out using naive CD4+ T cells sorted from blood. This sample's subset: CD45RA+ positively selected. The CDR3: CASSRGLAGVSYNEQFF. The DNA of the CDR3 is TGTGCCAGTAGTAGGGGACTAGCGGGAGTTTCCTACAATGAGCAGTTCTTC.